This entry lists 7 T cell receptor beta chains sequenced from one sample in a study of T-cell memory formation after mild COVID-19. TCRdb re-derived calls from the 5' RACE reads in MiXCR, one entry per CDR3 protein. This table has 180,000 or so distinct CDR3 sequences, 11% appearing once. Input material: PBMCs or a T cell subset sorted from them (not recorded which). The receptor set was obtained from a man younger than 30 who had mild COVID-19 (a few samples of this study predate the infection). Cell type and time point are not known.

This clonotype was detected only a few times. The chain carries TRBV5-1 and TRBJ1-1; D not resolved. Trimming took off 4 bases at V and 1 base at J, with 11 bases between the two ends. From germline, CDR1 is SGHRS and CDR2 YFSETQ. This CDR3 is built from 14 residues. The CDR3 nucleotides are TGCGCCAGCAGCCGAGGAGGGCAGAACACTGAAGCTTTCTTT. Translating it yields CASSRGGQNTEAFF.

This clonotype was detected many times. The chain uses TRBV7-9 and TRBJ2-7; 8 bases are shared with TRBD1. V lost 7 bases and J lost 0; bases outside the gene matches: 5. The CDR3 extends over 14 amino acids. The V gene's germline CDR1 is SEHNR and CDR2 FQNEAQ (reference sequence). In DNA, the CDR3 is TGTGCCAGCAAACAACAGGGGGGCTCCTACGAGCAGTACTTC. Encoded protein: CASKQQGGSYEQYF. The full variable domain, completed using reference TRBV7-9 and TRBJ2-7, is DTGVSQNPRHKITKRGQNVTFRCDPISEHNRLYWYRQTLGQGPEFLTYFQNEAQLEKSRLLSDRFSAERPKGSFSTLEIQRTEQGDSAMYLCASKQQGGSYEQYFGPGTRLTVT.

This clonotype was counted between two and nine times. The V call is TRBV5-5, the J call TRBJ1-2; 8 nucleotides match TRBD1. V lost 4 bases, J lost 3 bases, and 8 bases stayed unmatched. From germline, CDR1 is SGHKS and CDR2 YYEKEE (reference sequence). The CDR3 sequence is 15 residues long. The CDR3 protein is CASSVSGGAYYGYTF. The CDR3 nucleotides are TGTGCCAGCAGCGTCTCAGGGGGCGCATACTATGGCTACACCTTC.

This clonotype was seen a handful of times. This chain uses TRBV15 with TRBJ2-2; D gene unclear. The germline gives CDR1 LNHNV, CDR2 YYDKDF (reference sequence). V was pared by 0 bases and J by 1 base, with 3 bases between. The CDR3 consists of 14 residues. The chain's CDR3 is CATSRDRNTGELFF. In DNA, the CDR3 is TGTGCCACCAGCAGAGATCGGAACACCGGGGAGCTGTTTTTT.

This clonotype has at least ten counts. V gene TRBV27 combines with J gene TRBJ1-2; no firm D call. This CDR3 region has 13 residues. The V gene's germline CDR1 is MNHEY and CDR2 SMNVEV (reference sequence). V lost 3 bases to trimming and J lost 1 base, with 6 bases between them. CDR3 bases: TGTGCCAGCAGTTTGGGCGGTAACTATGGCTACACCTTC. It yields the protein CASSLGGNYGYTF.

This chain links TRBV7-8 with TRBJ2-3; D is ambiguous. V was shortened by 0 bases and J by 6 bases, with 16 bases between the two germline ends. Germline CDR1 is SGHVS and CDR2 is FQNEAQ. The CDR3 has 16 residues. The CDR3 sequence is CASSLAARVSSDTQYF. CDR3 coding DNA: TGTGCCAGCAGCTTAGCAGCCCGAGTGAGTAGTGATACGCAGTATTTT.

The chain carries TRBV3-1 and TRBJ2-3; D is uncertain. The germline CDR1 and CDR2 sequences are LGHDT and YNNKEL (reference sequence). There are 12 residues in the CDR3. V lost 6 bases and J lost 6, with 10 bases in between. The CDR3 nucleotides read TGTGCCAGCAGTACACACCTGGATACGCAGTATTTT. This translates into CASSTHLDTQYF.